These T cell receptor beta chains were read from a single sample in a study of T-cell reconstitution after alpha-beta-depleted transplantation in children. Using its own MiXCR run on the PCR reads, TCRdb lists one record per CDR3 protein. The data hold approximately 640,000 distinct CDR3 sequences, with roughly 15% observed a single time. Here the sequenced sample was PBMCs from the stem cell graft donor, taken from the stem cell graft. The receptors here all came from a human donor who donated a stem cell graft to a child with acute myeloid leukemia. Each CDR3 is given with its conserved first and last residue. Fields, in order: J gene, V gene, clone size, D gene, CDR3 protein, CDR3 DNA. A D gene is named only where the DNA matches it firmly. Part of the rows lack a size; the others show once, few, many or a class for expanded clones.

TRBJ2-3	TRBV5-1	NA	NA	CASSLAQGTDTQYF	TGCGCCAGCAGCTTGGCCCAGGGCACAGATACGCAGTATTTT
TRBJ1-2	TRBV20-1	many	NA	CSARDLGTEYGYTF	TGCAGTGCTAGAGATCTCGGGACTGAGTATGGCTACACCTTC
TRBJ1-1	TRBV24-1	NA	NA	CATTDLGTEAFF	TGTGCCACCACTGATTTGGGGACTGAAGCTTTCTTT
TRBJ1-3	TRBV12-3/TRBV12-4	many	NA	CASSVRSDTIYF	TGTGCCAGCAGTGTAAGAAGTGACACCATATATTTT
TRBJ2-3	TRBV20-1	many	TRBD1	CSADKGTGEADTQYF	TGCAGTGCTGACAAAGGGACAGGGGAAGCAGATACGCAGTATTTT
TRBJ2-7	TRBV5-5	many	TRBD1	CASSLKIDDRVKGEQYF	TGTGCCAGCAGCTTAAAAATAGACGACAGGGTGAAAGGCGAGCAGTACTTC
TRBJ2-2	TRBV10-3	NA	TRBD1	CAISVDRGAGELFF	TGTGCCATCAGTGTTGACAGGGGCGCCGGGGAGCTGTTTTTT
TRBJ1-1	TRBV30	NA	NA	CAWSPSRLPFTEAFF	TGTGCCTGGAGTCCCTCCCGACTGCCCTTCACTGAAGCTTTCTTT
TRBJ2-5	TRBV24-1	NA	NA	CATSDLKARETQYF	TGTGCCACCAGTGATTTGAAGGCGAGGGAGACCCAGTACTTC
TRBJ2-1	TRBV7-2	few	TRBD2	CASSLALPSGSYNEQFF	TGTGCCAGCAGCTTAGCGCTGCCTAGCGGATCCTACAATGAGCAGTTCTTC
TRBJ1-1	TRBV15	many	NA	CATSRDTISFEAFF	TGTGCCACCAGCAGAGATACCATATCCTTTGAAGCTTTCTTT
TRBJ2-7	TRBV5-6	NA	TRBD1	CASSSWDRSSYEQYF	TGTGCCAGCAGCTCGTGGGACAGGTCCTCCTACGAGCAGTACTTC
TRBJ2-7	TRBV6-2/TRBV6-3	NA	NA	CAATRGGYEQYF	TGTGCCGCAACAAGGGGGGGCTACGAGCAGTACTTC
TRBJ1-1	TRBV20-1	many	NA	CSVPAASAGAFF	TGCAGTGTTCCCGCGGCCTCCGCGGGAGCTTTCTTT
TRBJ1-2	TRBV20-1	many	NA	CSASAFNTF	TGCAGTGCTAGCGCCTTTAACACCTTC
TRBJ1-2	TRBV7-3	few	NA	CASSPDSQNYGYTF	TGTGCCAGCAGCCCTGACAGTCAAAACTATGGCTACACCTTC
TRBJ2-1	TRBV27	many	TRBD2	CASSVPGLINEQFF	TGTGCCAGCAGTGTCCCGGGACTAATCAATGAGCAGTTCTTC
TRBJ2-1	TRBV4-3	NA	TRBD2	CASSPRIGAGGNNEQFF	TGCGCCAGCAGCCCCCGTATCGGGGCGGGGGGAAACAATGAGCAGTTCTTC
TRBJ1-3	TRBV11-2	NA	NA	CASSLVQGSGNTIYF	TGTGCCAGCAGCTTAGTACAGGGCTCTGGAAACACCATATATTTT
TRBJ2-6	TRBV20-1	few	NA	CSARDLSRTGSGANVLTF	TGCAGTGCTAGAGATTTGTCCCGGACGGGCTCTGGGGCCAACGTCCTGACTTTC